The 11 T cell receptor beta chains below were found in one sample sequenced in a study of blood T cell repertoires in COVID-19. TCRdb's table, derived via immunoSEQ multiplex PCR, lists solely in-frame clones and lacks some. This table holds about 130,000 clones, around 81% found once. Sequences were obtained from peripheral blood. The receptors were sampled from a man aged 55 to 70 with acute or convalescent COVID-19.

The rearrangement uses TRBV7-9 and TRBJ2-5, with a tentative D call TRBD1 (5 bases). The CDR3 extends over 15 amino acids. Germline-derived CDR1 and CDR2 are SEHNR and FQNEAQ (reference sequence). V was pared by 3 bases and J by 2 bases, with 13 bases between. The CDR3 spells CASSLGRPLQETQYF. DNA of the CDR3: TGTGCCAGCAGCTTGGGGCGACCACTGCAAGAGACCCAGTACTTC.

V is TRBV28 and J is TRBJ1-5; 8 positions agree with TRBD1. The V and J ends lost 4 bases and 5 bases, in that order; junction bases with no gene match: 7. Germline V gives CDR1 MDHEN, CDR2 SYDVKM. The CDR3 covers 15 residues. CDR3 in amino acids: CASSYWTGNYQPQHF. As DNA, the CDR3 is TGTGCCAGCAGTTACTGGACAGGGAACTATCAGCCCCAGCATTTT.

The rearrangement joins TRBV5-1 to TRBJ2-1; D might be TRBD2 (5 bases). The CDR3 is 14 amino acids. The V end was cut by 1 base, the J end by 6 bases, with 11 bases between. Germline V gene lookup returns CDR1 SGHRS and CDR2 YFSETQ. CDR3 protein: CASSLLPAVNEQFF. The CDR3 DNA sequence: TGCGCCAGCAGCTTGTTACCAGCGGTCAATGAGCAGTTCTTC. Full variable domain (outside the CDR3, taken from reference TRBV5-1 and TRBJ2-1): KAGVTQTPRYLIKTRGQQVTLSCSPISGHRSVSWYQQTPGQGLQFLFEYFSETQRNKGNFPGRFSGRQFSNSRSEMNVSTLELGDSALYLCASSLLPAVNEQFFGPGTRLTVL.

The DNA for the CDR3 is TGTGCCAGCAGCTTAGGAGGCGGCGGGGAGCTGTTTTTT. Amino acids: CASSLGGGGELFF. The V call is TRBV7-9, the J call TRBJ2-2; D remains unclear. V shed 1 base and J shed 7 bases, with 7 bases lying between them. Germline V gives CDR1 SEHNR, CDR2 FQNEAQ (reference sequence). The CDR3 is made up of 13 amino acids.

The chain has TRBV11-3 and TRBJ2-3, with 15 bases lining up with TRBD2. The V segment lost 3 bases and the J segment 1 base; nucleotides outside the gene matches: 2. The CDR3 length is 17 residues. In germline, CDR1 is SGHNT, CDR2 YENEEA. The CDR3 nucleotides are TGTGCCAGCAGCTTGGGACTAGCGGGAGGAGGCACAGATACGCAGTATTTT. Encoded protein: CASSLGLAGGGTDTQYF.

The J gene is TRBJ2-7, the V gene TRBV28, with 9 nucleotides matching TRBD1. V was clipped by 4 bases and J by 6 bases; unmatched bases: 13. CDR1 is MDHEN, CDR2 SYDVKM, per germline. The length of the CDR3 is 16 residues. The CDR3 DNA reads TGTGCCAGCAGTTCCTATTTGACAGGGGGGTACAGCGAGCAGTACTTC. Its translation is CASSSYLTGGYSEQYF.

The chain couples TRBV28 to TRBJ2-7, with 8 bases aligning to TRBD2. This CDR3 spans 13 amino acids. The ends lost 7 bases at V and 8 bases at J; junction bases unmatched: 10. Per germline, CDR1 MDHEN and CDR2 SYDVKM. CDR3 amino acids: CASTYPGGVQQYF. CDR3 coding DNA: TGTGCCAGCACCTACCCGGGGGGGGTACAGCAGTACTTC.

This chain joins TRBV21-1 and TRBJ1-5. TRBV21-1 is a documented pseudogene. The CDR3 is 16 residues long. The CDR3 loop reads CASSAAGQATGQPQHF. The DNA of the CDR3 is TGTGCCAGCAGCGCGGCGGGGCAGGCTACGGGTCAGCCCCAGCATTTT.

CDR3 in amino acids: CASNCSTGGNMGDYTF. CDR3 bases: TGTGCCAGCAACTGTTCGACAGGGGGAAATATGGGAGACTACACCTTC. The chain has TRBV6-4 and TRBJ1-2; 9 bases map to TRBD1. J was trimmed by 10 bases and V by 7 bases; bases with no gene match: 19. The germline gives CDR1 MRHNA, CDR2 SNTAGT. The CDR3 contains 16 residues.

The gene calls are TRBV5-5 and TRBJ1-6, with no clear D. The CDR3 has 16 residues. Germline V lookup: CDR1 SGHKS, CDR2 YYEKEE (reference sequence). Trimming shortened V by 0 bases and J by 0 bases, and 7 bases separated the two germline ends. CDR3 coding DNA: TGTGCCAGCAGCTTGGCCCTGAGCTCCTATAATTCACCCCTCCACTTT. This gives the protein CASSLALSSYNSPLHF. Using reference TRBV5-5 and TRBJ1-6 for the parts outside the CDR3, the full variable domain is DAGVTQSPTHLIKTRGQQVTLRCSPISGHKSVSWYQQVLGQGPQFIFQYYEKEERGRGNFPDRFSARQFPNYSSELNVNALLLGDSALYLCASSLALSSYNSPLHFGNGTRLTVT.

The J gene is TRBJ2-7, the V gene TRBV5-4; 9 bases fit TRBD2. The length of the CDR3 is 15 residues. CDR1 is SGHNT, CDR2 YYREEE, per germline (reference sequence). V dropped 4 bases and J dropped 3; count of bases not matched to a gene: 8. The CDR3 spells CASSRAGTSFYEQYF. The CDR3 coding sequence is TGTGCCAGCAGCCGCGCCGGGACTAGCTTCTACGAGCAGTACTTC.